This is a list of T cell receptor beta chains from one sample in a study of blood T cell repertoires in COVID-19. The protocol was immunoSEQ multiplex PCR, while the TCRdb copy is restricted to in-frame clones and leaves out a portion. This table holds some 150,000 clones, 85% to 90% found once. Material for sequencing was peripheral blood. The source of these receptors is a man in his forties or fifties with active or convalescent COVID-19. Both conserved end residues are part of each CDR3. Each record gives: D gene, J gene, V gene, clone size, CDR3 protein, CDR3 DNA. The D gene is left open where the match is weak. Clone size is stated in some rows and not others, as once, few, many or a class when expanded.

D: TRBD2; J: TRBJ2-1; V: TRBV7-8; size: once; CDR3: CASSSGTSSYNEQFF; DNA: TGTGCCAGCAGTTCCGGGACTAGCAGCTACAATGAGCAGTTCTTC
D: TRBD1; J: TRBJ1-1; V: TRBV6-5; size: once; CDR3: CASNRQGAVNTEAFF; DNA: TGTGCCAGCAACAGACAGGGGGCGGTGAACACTGAAGCTTTCTTT
D: NA; J: TRBJ2-6; V: TRBV28; size: NA; CDR3: CASSRRKLFGANVLTF; DNA: TGTGCCAGCAGTCGTCGGAAACTATTTGGGGCCAACGTCCTGACTTTC
D: TRBD1; J: TRBJ2-7; V: TRBV11-1; size: few; CDR3: CASSIRGPNYEQYF; DNA: TGTGCCAGCAGCATCAGGGGGCCGAACTACGAGCAGTACTTC
D: NA; J: TRBJ1-2; V: TRBV9; size: NA; CDR3: CASSVEEGVSYGYTF; DNA: TGTGCCAGCAGCGTAGAAGAGGGGGTAAGCTATGGCTACACCTTC
D: TRBD2; J: TRBJ2-2; V: TRBV27; size: NA; CDR3: CATHSSGIYTGELFF; DNA: TGTGCCACCCATTCTAGCGGTATTTACACCGGGGAGCTGTTTTTT
D: NA; J: TRBJ2-7; V: TRBV5-6; size: NA; CDR3: CASSSTAGYEQYF; DNA: TGTGCCAGCAGCTCGACAGCGGGCTACGAGCAGTACTTC
D: NA; J: TRBJ1-2; V: TRBV5-1; size: NA; CDR3: CASTLGAMGYTF; DNA: TGCGCCAGCACATTGGGGGCCATGGGCTACACCTTC
D: TRBD2; J: TRBJ2-2; V: TRBV5-6; size: NA; CDR3: CASSSPLAGANTGELFF; DNA: TGTGCCAGCAGCTCCCCCCTAGCGGGCGCGAACACCGGGGAGCTGTTTTTT
D: NA; J: TRBJ2-5; V: TRBV3-1/TRBV3-2; size: NA; CDR3: CASSYRTVQETQYF; DNA: TGTGCCAGCAGCTATCGGACAGTACAAGAGACCCAGTACTTC
D: NA; J: TRBJ2-1; V: TRBV29-1; size: NA; CDR3: CSVPVGRLNNEQFF; DNA: TGCAGCGTTCCCGTGGGGAGGCTAAACAATGAGCAGTTCTTC
D: TRBD1; J: TRBJ2-7; V: TRBV5-1; size: few; CDR3: CASSLQGAGYEQYF; DNA: TGCGCCAGCAGCTTACAGGGGGCGGGCTACGAGCAGTACTTC
D: NA; J: TRBJ1-1; V: TRBV27; size: NA; CDR3: CASSFSGTGGTEAFF; DNA: TGTGCCAGCAGTTTCTCCGGAACGGGGGGCACTGAAGCTTTCTTT
D: NA; J: TRBJ2-3; V: TRBV24-1; size: once; CDR3: CATSSSTIRTDTQYF; DNA: TGTGCCACCAGTTCGTCGACTATTCGCACAGATACGCAGTATTTT
D: NA; J: TRBJ1-3; V: TRBV7-8; size: NA; CDR3: CASKRIQGVGNTIYF; DNA: TGTGCCAGCAAAAGAATACAAGGGGTGGGAAACACCATATATTTT
D: NA; J: TRBJ2-5; V: TRBV9; size: NA; CDR3: CASSVQAGKETQYF; DNA: TGTGCCAGCAGCGTTCAAGCGGGCAAAGAGACCCAGTACTTC
D: NA; J: TRBJ1-5; V: TRBV7-8; size: NA; CDR3: CASSLAMAGLSQPQHF; DNA: TGTGCCAGCAGCTTAGCCATGGCAGGGCTCAGTCAGCCCCAGCATTTT
D: NA; J: TRBJ1-5; V: TRBV19; size: once; CDR3: CASTGRGGAGQPQHF; DNA: TGTGCCAGTACCGGGAGGGGGGGGGCAGGCCAGCCCCAGCATTTT
D: TRBD1; J: TRBJ2-5; V: TRBV5-1; size: NA; CDR3: CASSLTAGQGKETQYF; DNA: TGTGCCAGCAGCTTAACCGCGGGACAGGGCAAAGAGACCCAGTACTTC